Below, 28 T cell receptor beta chains from the same sample are listed, as sequenced in a study of blood T cell repertoires in COVID-19. The repertoire was sequenced with immunoSEQ multiplex PCR; TCRdb's copy has only in-frame clones and lacks some. The sample consists of about 260,000 clones, 87% of them appearing once. Sequencing used peripheral blood. These receptors all come from a woman in her forties who had recovered from COVID-19.

The chain combines TRBV28 with TRBJ2-7; 9 bases align to TRBD1. Per germline, CDR1 MDHEN and CDR2 SYDVKM. The CDR3 totals 20 residues. J lost 1 base, V lost 3 bases, and 19 bases had no gene match. CDR3 DNA sequence: TGTGCCAGCAGTTTTCCGCCGACAGGGGGGGATATCTCGAGTTCCTACGAGCAGTACTTC. Translating gives CASSFPPTGGDISSSYEQYF.

CDR3 loop: CASLGLRDTEAFF. The CDR3 DNA reads as TGTGCCAGTCTGGGTTTGCGGGACACTGAAGCTTTCTTT. The rearrangement uses TRBV19 and TRBJ1-1; D not certain. This CDR3 comprises 13 residues. V was shortened by 8 bases and J by 3 bases, with 13 bases between the two germline ends. From germline, CDR1 is LNHDA and CDR2 SQIVND (reference sequence).

The rearrangement joins TRBV5-8 to TRBJ2-2; 8 nucleotides align to TRBD2. The germline V gene has CDR1 SGHTS and CDR2 YDEGEE. This CDR3 region has 15 residues. The trim removed 4 bases at V and 4 bases at J, leaving 6 bases unmatched. The CDR3 DNA is TGTGCCAGCAGCCGAGGGACTAGGATCACCGGGGAGCTGTTTTTT. It translates to CASSRGTRITGELFF.

This rearrangement joins TRBV7-9 to TRBJ1-3, with a tentative D call TRBD1 (5 bases). The germline V gene has CDR1 SEHNR and CDR2 FQNEAQ (reference sequence). The CDR3 is 14 residues long. The germline V and J ends were trimmed by 4 bases and 4 bases, with 11 bases remaining between them. CDR3 nucleotide sequence: TGTGCCAGCAGCTACTGGGGGGTCGGAAACACCATATATTTT. This codes for CASSYWGVGNTIYF.

The chain recombines TRBV27 with TRBJ2-7, with TRBD2 matching 7 bases. From germline, CDR1 is MNHEY and CDR2 SMNVEV (reference sequence). J lost 3 bases, V lost 1 base, and 3 bases had no gene match. CDR3 length equals 14 residues. The CDR3 loop reads CASSLWGGIYEQYF. CDR3 coding DNA: TGTGCCAGCAGTTTATGGGGGGGGATCTACGAGCAGTACTTC.

V gene TRBV10-3 combines with J gene TRBJ1-1; D might be TRBD1 (6 bases). V lost 0 bases, J lost 7 bases, and 15 bases lay in between. This CDR3 spans 15 amino acids. Germline CDR1 and CDR2: ENHRY and SYGVKD. The CDR3 loop reads CAISESQGWDGEAFF. The CDR3 nucleotides read TGTGCCATCAGTGAGTCCCAGGGGTGGGACGGTGAAGCTTTCTTT.

The CDR3 loop is CAWSPGSGTEAFF. Here the CDR3 DNA reads TGTGCCTGGAGTCCAGGGTCAGGGACTGAAGCTTTCTTT. The chain employs TRBV30 and TRBJ1-1; D may be TRBD1 (5 bases). Trimming pared 2 bases from V and 5 bases from J, leaving 12 bases between. CDR1 and CDR2 (germline): GTSNPN, SVGIG (reference sequence). CDR3 size: 13 residues.

This clone has ten or more counts. The chain uses TRBV6-4 and TRBJ2-3; 9 nucleotides agree with TRBD2. In germline, CDR1 is MRHNA, CDR2 SNTAGT. The CDR3 extends over 14 amino acids. V lost 4 bases, J lost 2 bases, and 1 base stayed unmatched. The CDR3, as DNA: TGTGCCAGCAGTGGCGGGGGGGCCACAGATACGCAGTATTTT. This sequence encodes CASSGGGATDTQYF.

The V call is TRBV27, the J call TRBJ2-1; TRBD2 is a possible D gene (5 bases). The CDR3 length is 14 residues. V was clipped by 5 bases and J by 3 bases, with 11 bases between them. Germline V gene lookup returns CDR1 MNHEY and CDR2 SMNVEV (reference sequence). The DNA of the CDR3 is TGTGCCAGCAGTCGAGGGCAGATCTACAATGAGCAGTTCTTC. Translating gives CASSRGQIYNEQFF.

This chain uses TRBV6-5 with TRBJ1-2; unclear D gene. This CDR3 region has 15 residues. Germline CDR1 reads MNHEY; CDR2 reads SVGAGI. V dropped 0 bases and J dropped 4 bases, with 12 bases sitting between them. The CDR3: CASSYSRYSSYGYTF. The CDR3 region has the DNA TGTGCCAGCAGTTACTCGAGATACAGCAGCTATGGCTACACCTTC.

The gene calls are TRBV29-1 and TRBJ2-7, with D unclear. Per germline, CDR1 SQVTM and CDR2 ANQGSEA. Trimming pared 0 bases from V and 0 bases from J, leaving 9 bases between. This CDR3 spans 14 amino acids. CDR3 bases: TGCAGCGTTGAAGATCCCGCTAGCTCCTACGAGCAGTACTTC. This sequence encodes CSVEDPASSYEQYF.

The V and J genes are TRBV10-1 and TRBJ2-3, with a possible D match to TRBD2 (5 bases). Germline loops: CDR1 WNHNN, CDR2 SYGVQD (reference sequence). This CDR3 contains 15 residues. Trimming pared 3 bases from V and 1 base from J, leaving 11 bases between. The CDR3 nucleotides are TGCGCCAGCAGTGACCGGGGAAGACGCACAGATACGCAGTATTTT. Amino acid sequence: CASSDRGRRTDTQYF.

CDR3 sequence (DNA): TGTGCCAGCGCCCGAGGTACTAAGAACACTGAAGCTTTCTTT. Protein sequence: CASARGTKNTEAFF. The chain recombines TRBV3-1 (or the pseudogene TRBV3-2) with TRBJ1-1; D call uncertain. The V and J ends lost 8 bases and 1 base respectively, with 14 bases between them. CDR3 length: 14 amino acids. The germline CDR1 and CDR2 sequences are LGHDT and YNNKEL (reference sequence).

V gene TRBV15 combines with J gene TRBJ2-1; D might be TRBD2 (5 bases). Germline V gene sequence: CDR1 LNHNV, CDR2 YYDKDF (reference sequence). V shed 3 bases and J shed 8 bases, with 17 bases lying between them. CDR3 length: 15 residues. The CDR3 sequence: CATSRDAVMGDEQFF. Written as DNA, the CDR3 is TGTGCCACCAGCAGGGACGCGGTTATGGGAGATGAGCAGTTCTTC. The whole variable domain, filled in from reference TRBV15 and TRBJ2-1, reads DAMVIQNPRYQVTQFGKPVTLSCSQTLNHNVMYWYQQKSSQAPKLLFHYYDKDFNNEADTPDNFQSRRPNTSFCFLDIRSPGLGDTAMYLCATSRDAVMGDEQFFGPGTRLTVL.

This clone occurred a few times. The chain is built from TRBV14 and TRBJ1-2; a possible D gene is TRBD1 (6 bases). The germline V gene has CDR1 SGHDN and CDR2 FVKESK. The CDR3 spans 17 residues. Trimming took 4 bases from V and 5 from J, leaving 23 bases between them. CDR3 residues: CASSPGDDRRPYYGYTF. The CDR3 coding sequence is TGTGCCAGCAGCCCAGGGGATGACAGGCGCCCGTATTATGGCTACACCTTC.

As to this clone: This sample includes further DNA sequences coding for the same CDR3. The V call is TRBV19, the J call TRBJ1-2; 7 bases fit TRBD1. The CDR3 loop spans 14 amino acids. In germline, CDR1 is LNHDA, CDR2 SQIVND (reference sequence). V lost 4 bases to trimming and J lost 5 bases; unmatched junction nucleotides: 7. CDR3 nucleotide sequence: TGTGCCAGTAGTACCAGGGACAGACTGTATGGCTACACCTTC. It specifies CASSTRDRLYGYTF.

The V and J genes are TRBV5-1 and TRBJ1-1; TRBD1 might be the D (5 bases). The V end lost 4 bases, the J end lost 1 base, and 11 bases lay between the germline ends. From germline, CDR1 is SGHRS and CDR2 YFSETQ. This CDR3 has 14 residues. The CDR3 here is CASSETTANTEAFF. The CDR3 DNA sequence: TGCGCCAGCAGCGAGACGACAGCGAACACTGAAGCTTTCTTT.

For this clone: At one boundary the junction diverges from the germline segment, which might be a read error. V is TRBV29-1 and J is TRBJ2-3; TRBD1 matches 8 bases. Germline assignment: CDR1 SQVTM and CDR2 ANQGSEA. The CDR3 is made up of 11 amino acids. The CDR3 region is CSVGALQGGVF. The CDR3 coding sequence is TGCAGCGTAGGAGCTTTACAGGGGGGCGTTTTT.

The rearrangement links TRBV5-4 to TRBJ2-5; TRBD2 is a possible D gene (6 bases). The CDR3 length is 14 residues. Germline CDR1 reads SGHNT; CDR2 reads YYREEE (reference sequence). With 2 bases removed from V and 1 base from J, the gap between germline ends came to 9 bases. CDR3 bases: TGTGCCAGCAGCTTCGGGGGACCCCAAGAGACCCAGTACTTC. It translates to CASSFGGPQETQYF.

The chain employs TRBV27 and TRBJ2-7; 11 bases match TRBD2. V trimming: 1 base; J trimming: 0 bases; junction bases outside the gene matches: 5. The CDR3 length is 17 residues. CDR1 is MNHEY, CDR2 SMNVEV, per germline (reference sequence). The CDR3 reads CASSLLASGGPSYEQYF. CDR3 bases: TGTGCCAGCAGTTTATTGGCTAGCGGGGGGCCCTCCTACGAGCAGTACTTC.

The chain combines TRBV7-2 with TRBJ1-6; TRBD1 agrees at 11 bases. From germline, CDR1 is SGHTA and CDR2 FQGNSA. The CDR3 has 15 amino acids. The ends lost 4 bases at V and 7 bases at J; junction bases unmatched: 3. The CDR3 loop is CASSWTGGHNSPLHF. DNA of the CDR3: TGTGCCAGCAGCTGGACAGGGGGCCACAATTCACCCCTCCACTTT.

The chain combines TRBV10-3 with TRBJ1-2; 10 nucleotides agree with TRBD1. The V gene's germline CDR1 is ENHRY and CDR2 SYGVKD. V trimming: 3 bases; J trimming: 4 bases; junction bases outside the gene matches: 8. The CDR3 is made up of 16 amino acids. CDR3 DNA: TGTGCCATCAGTGACCCCCCGGGACAGGGGACCTATGGCTACACCTTC. It codes for CAISDPPGQGTYGYTF.

This rearrangement joins TRBV4-3 to TRBJ1-5, with D possibly matching TRBD1 (5 bases). Deletions cut 1 base from V and 3 bases from J, with 10 bases between. The CDR3 covers 15 residues. Germline V gives CDR1 LGHNA, CDR2 YSLEER. In DNA form, the CDR3 reads TGCGCCAGCAGCCAAGTTGGAGGGGTCAATCAGCCCCAGCATTTT. Translated: CASSQVGGVNQPQHF.

The rearrangement joins TRBV5-1 to TRBJ1-2, with a tentative D call TRBD1 (6 bases). V lost 3 bases and J 3 bases, leaving 12 bases between the germline ends. Germline CDR1 and CDR2: SGHRS and YFSETQ. CDR3 length: 14 residues. The CDR3 bases are TGCGCCAGCAGCTACCCGGACAGCGACTATGGCTACACCTTC. Translating it yields CASSYPDSDYGYTF.

This sequence joins TRBV30 and TRBJ2-7; TRBD1 matches 8 bases. J lost 5 bases, V lost 1 base, and 7 bases had no gene match. Germline lookup yields CDR1 GTSNPN and CDR2 SVGIG (reference sequence). The CDR3 length is 14 residues. For the CDR3, the DNA is TGTGCCTGGAGTGACTCGACAGGGGAGGACGAGCAGTACTTC. Protein product: CAWSDSTGEDEQYF.

The chain carries TRBV6-5 and TRBJ2-5; the D gene is possibly TRBD2 (5 bases). The CDR3 covers 16 residues. Trimming removed 0 bases at V and 0 bases at J, with 11 bases between. Germline V lookup: CDR1 MNHEY, CDR2 SVGAGI. The CDR3 loop reads CASSYSASRYQETQYF. CDR3 coding DNA: TGTGCCAGCAGTTACTCGGCTAGCAGGTACCAAGAGACCCAGTACTTC.

This clone was detected only once. The CDR3 spells CASSSPGLAGTPDTQYF. The CDR3, as DNA: TGTGCCAGCAGCTCTCCGGGACTAGCGGGGACACCAGATACGCAGTATTTT. The chain links TRBV7-2 to TRBJ2-3, with 13 bases identical to TRBD2. The V gene end was trimmed by 4 bases and the J gene end by 4 bases; junction bases not matched to a gene: 8. The CDR3 runs to 17 residues. The germline CDR1 and CDR2 sequences are SGHTA and FQGNSA.

The chain uses TRBV6-2 or TRBV6-3 and TRBJ2-7; D not resolved. Germline V CDR1 and CDR2: MNHEY, SVGEGT. CDR3 length: 12 residues. Trimming stripped 2 bases from V and 2 bases from J, with 4 bases between. This CDR3 reads CASSYRTYEQYF. The CDR3 coding sequence is TGTGCCAGCAGTTACCGTACCTACGAGCAGTACTTC.